Here is one T cell receptor beta chain with its context. Its antigen is unidentified. This record comes from a study of T cell responses to AZD1222 COVID-19 vaccine. The protocol was immunoSEQ multiplex PCR, while the TCRdb copy is restricted to in-frame clones and leaves out a portion. The sample lists about 94,000 clones, 85% seen once, with roughly 4.7% in the top ten. The CDR3 sequence is 15 residues long. Trimming took 4 bases from V and 2 from J; bases not matched to a gene: 5. Germline CDR1 is LNHNV and CDR2 is YYDKDF (reference sequence). Overall study results and limits: Nearly half of spike-specific TCRs reportedly target unmutated variant regions. Only a handful of AZD1222 recipients, five to seven in all, had baseline seropositivity. Spike was spanned by vaccine-associated CD4 TCRs, with dominance at 160-218 and 743-854.

The J gene is TRBJ1-2, the V gene TRBV15; 9 nucleotides line up with TRBD1. The source of this sequence is an adult who received the AZD1222 COVID-19 vaccine. The sequences come from peripheral blood, collected 28 days after the second AZD1222 dose. The chain's CDR3 is CATSKGDRANYGYTF. The CDR3 coding sequence is TGTGCCACCAGCAAAGGGGACAGGGCCAACTATGGCTACACCTTC.